This T cell receptor (beta chain) stems from a study of siplizumab effects on memory and regulatory T cells (dated by TCRdb to about 2019). About the study as a whole: The study examined how the anti-CD2 antibody siplizumab affects alloreactive T-cell subsets in allogeneic mixed lymphocyte reactions built from human PBMCs.

Summary of the overall study and its limitations: Unstimulated naive T cells appeared to be more diverse than memory T cells, and naive cells seemed to make a substantial contribution to the alloresponse. Among mappable alloreactive CD4+ clones, an average Treg-derived fraction of approximately 73% was observed with siplizumab, compared with 25% to 30% in control reactions. Siplizumab significantly lowered the cumulative frequency of alloreactive sequences that could be traced to unstimulated CD4+ memory T cells. Because sequences below about 10^-5 frequency were poorly captured, only a minor fraction of alloreactive clones could be mapped to unstimulated subsets. A naive or memory phenotype could not be assigned to roughly 75-96% of proliferating CD4+ or CD8+ clones. The suppressive function of proliferating Tregs from siplizumab cultures was not functionally confirmed.

The CDR3 sequence holds 13 residues, the cysteine and phenylalanine included. CDR3 DNA only is kept here, 39 bases in frame from base 1. CDR1 MDHEN and CDR2 SYDVKM are derived from the germline V gene. Unmatched junction bases come to 5, with V trimmed by 5 bases and J by 5 bases. Sorted unstimulated T cells and proliferating T cells recovered from mixed lymphocyte reactions were subjected to TCRbeta CDR3 sequencing. Fresh whole blood from 9 to 11 HLA-typed healthy donors was used as the source from which PBMCs were isolated. To map where alloreactive clones came from, CD4+ regulatory T cells in the unstimulated state were FACS-sorted. Library preparation was by the immunoSEQ multiplex PCR assay. The deep sequencing platform assayed around 10^5 TCR templates per sample. Genomic DNA extracted from sorted T cells was used for TCRbeta CDR3 sequencing. Per the authors' processing: Clonal analysis of TCRbeta CDR3 data was done in the R programming language. Unstimulated samples were compared with post-reaction CFSE-low samples to define alloreactive CD4+ and CD8+ clones. Regulatory or non-regulatory origin was assigned to alloreactive CD4+ clones by matching of sequences to sorted unstimulated Treg and non-Treg repertoires. TCRdb provides this immuneACCESS table in a form limited to in-frame rearrangements. Some clones are lacking; in checked studies, under half of them reflect an unresolved V gene, and why the rest are absent is not known. V and J calls and clone size are those listed in that table; D and trimming were worked out from the DNA. This sample has around 100,000 clones in its table, and under 95% of those were observed once. The ten most abundant clones make up around 0.68% of the sample.

Worth noting for this clone: No antigen is known for it. No per-base quality is available; no much larger clone lies one base away.

The sequence was collected from a human donor in good health. The chain couples TRBV28 to TRBJ2-5, and TRBD1 matches 7 of the central bases. The specimen sequenced was Tregs sorted from blood. In nucleotide form, the sequence is TGTGCCAGCAGTAGACAGGGCCCGGAGACCCAGTACTTC. Translation gives CASSRQGPETQYF.